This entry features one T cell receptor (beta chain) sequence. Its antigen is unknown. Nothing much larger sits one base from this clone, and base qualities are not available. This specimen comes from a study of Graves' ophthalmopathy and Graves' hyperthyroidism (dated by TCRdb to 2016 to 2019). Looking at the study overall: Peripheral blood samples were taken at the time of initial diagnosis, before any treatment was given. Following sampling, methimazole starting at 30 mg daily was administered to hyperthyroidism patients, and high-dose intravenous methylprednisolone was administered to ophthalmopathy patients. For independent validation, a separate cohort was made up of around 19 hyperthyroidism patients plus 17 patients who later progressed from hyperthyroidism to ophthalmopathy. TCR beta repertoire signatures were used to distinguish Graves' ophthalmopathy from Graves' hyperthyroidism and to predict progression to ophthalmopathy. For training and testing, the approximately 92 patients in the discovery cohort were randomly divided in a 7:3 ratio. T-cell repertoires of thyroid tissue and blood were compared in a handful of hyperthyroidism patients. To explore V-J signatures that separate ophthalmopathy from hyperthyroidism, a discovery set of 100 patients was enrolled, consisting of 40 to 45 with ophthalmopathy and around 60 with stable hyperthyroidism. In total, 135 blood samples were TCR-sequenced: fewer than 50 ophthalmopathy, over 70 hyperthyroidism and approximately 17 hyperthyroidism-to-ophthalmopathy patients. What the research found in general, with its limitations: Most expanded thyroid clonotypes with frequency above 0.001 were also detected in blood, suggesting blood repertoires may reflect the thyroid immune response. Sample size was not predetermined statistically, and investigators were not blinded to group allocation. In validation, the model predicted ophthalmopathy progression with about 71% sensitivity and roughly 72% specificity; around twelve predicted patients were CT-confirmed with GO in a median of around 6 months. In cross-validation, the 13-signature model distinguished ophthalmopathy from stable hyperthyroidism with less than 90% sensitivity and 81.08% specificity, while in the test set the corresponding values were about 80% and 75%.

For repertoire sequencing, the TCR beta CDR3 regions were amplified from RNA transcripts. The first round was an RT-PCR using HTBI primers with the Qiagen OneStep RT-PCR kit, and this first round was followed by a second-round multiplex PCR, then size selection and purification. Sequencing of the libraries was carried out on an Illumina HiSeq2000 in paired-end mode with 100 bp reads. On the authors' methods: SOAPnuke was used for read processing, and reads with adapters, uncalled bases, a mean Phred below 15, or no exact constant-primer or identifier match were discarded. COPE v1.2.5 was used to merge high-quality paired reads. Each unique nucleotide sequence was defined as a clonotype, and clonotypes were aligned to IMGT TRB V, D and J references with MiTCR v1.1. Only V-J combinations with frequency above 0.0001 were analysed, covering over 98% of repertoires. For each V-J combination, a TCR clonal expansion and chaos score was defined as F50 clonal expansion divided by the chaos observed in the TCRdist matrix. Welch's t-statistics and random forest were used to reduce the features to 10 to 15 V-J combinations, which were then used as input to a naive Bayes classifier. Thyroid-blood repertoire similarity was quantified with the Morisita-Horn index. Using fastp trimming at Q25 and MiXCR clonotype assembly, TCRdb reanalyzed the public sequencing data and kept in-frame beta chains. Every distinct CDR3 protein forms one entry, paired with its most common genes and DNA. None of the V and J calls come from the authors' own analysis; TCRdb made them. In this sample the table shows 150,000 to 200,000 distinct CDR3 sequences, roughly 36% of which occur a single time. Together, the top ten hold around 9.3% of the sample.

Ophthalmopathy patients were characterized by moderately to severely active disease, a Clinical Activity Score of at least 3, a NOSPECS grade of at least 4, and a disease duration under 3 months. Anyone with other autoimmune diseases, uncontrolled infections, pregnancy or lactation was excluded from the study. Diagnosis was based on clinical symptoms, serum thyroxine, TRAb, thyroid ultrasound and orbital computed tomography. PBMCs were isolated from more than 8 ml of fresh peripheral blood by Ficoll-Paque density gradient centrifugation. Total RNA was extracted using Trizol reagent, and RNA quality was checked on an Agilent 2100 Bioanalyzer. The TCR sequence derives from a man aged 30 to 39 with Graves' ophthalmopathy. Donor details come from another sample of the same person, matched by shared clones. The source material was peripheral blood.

The encoded CDR3 is CASSDAGANVLTF. The nucleotide sequence reads as follows: TGTGCCAGCAGTGATGCTGGGGCCAACGTCCTGACTTTC. The chain employs TRBV2 and TRBJ2-6, with the D gene call left open. CDR3 length: 13 amino acids, cysteine to phenylalanine. The read is trimmed to its CDR3 DNA, 39 bases read in frame from base 1. Trimming costs V 3 bases and J 2 bases, and their ends lie 2 bases apart. The germline V gene encodes CDR1 SNHLY and CDR2 FYNNEI. Full variable domain (CDR3 extended with the reference TRBV2 and TRBJ2-6 proteins): EPEVTQTPSHQVTQMGQEVILRCVPISNHLYFYWYRQILGQKVEFLVSFYNNEISEKSEIFDDQFSVERPDGSNFTLKIRSTKLEDSAMYFCASSDAGANVLTFGAGSRLTVL.